This is a list of T cell receptor beta chains from one sample in a study of blood T cell repertoires in COVID-19. The table came from immunoSEQ multiplex PCR; TCRdb's copy has only in-frame clones and leaves some out. The sample includes 91,000 or so clones, roughly 82% seen only once; the top ten take approximately 6.8%. The sample was peripheral blood. The origin of the receptors is a man between 50 and 59 years old with active or convalescent COVID-19. CDR3s include the opening cysteine and the closing phenylalanine or tryptophan. The D gene is left open where the match is weak. The size of a clone is reported for some rows only, either as once, few or many, or as a class for expanded clones.

v_call	cdr3_length	d_call	clone_size	j_call	cdr3_aa	cdr3_nt
TRBV6-5	15	-	once	TRBJ2-5	CASTSWEGSQETQYF	TGTGCCAGCACCTCTTGGGAAGGGAGTCAAGAGACCCAGTACTTC
TRBV10-1	13	TRBD1	few	TRBJ1-5	CASPDRANQPQHF	TGCGCCAGCCCGGACAGGGCGAATCAGCCCCAGCATTTT
TRBV2	13	-	-	TRBJ2-2	CASRQGHTGELFF	TGTGCCAGCAGGCAGGGTCACACCGGGGAGCTGTTTTTT
TRBV9	13	-	-	TRBJ1-6	CASSVTEDSPLHF	TGTGCCAGCAGCGTGACAGAGGATTCACCCCTCCACTTT
TRBV5-1	15	TRBD1	once	TRBJ2-1	CASSQTGADYNEQFF	TGCGCCAGCAGCCAGACAGGGGCAGACTACAATGAGCAGTTCTTC
TRBV7-2	15	-	-	TRBJ2-5	CASSLNGWGRETQYF	TGTGCCAGCAGCTTAAATGGGTGGGGGCGAGAGACCCAGTACTTC
TRBV6-5	14	TRBD2	-	TRBJ2-3	CAGSSGGNTDTQYF	TGTGCCGGGTCTAGCGGGGGGAACACAGATACGCAGTATTTT
TRBV4-2	16	TRBD2	-	TRBJ2-3	CASSQQRGPEPDTQYF	TGTGCCAGCAGCCAGCAGCGGGGCCCGGAACCAGATACGCAGTATTTT
TRBV28	11	-	once	TRBJ2-3	CASREVDTQYF	TGTGCCAGCAGGGAGGTAGATACGCAGTATTTT
TRBV5-1	15	TRBD2	-	TRBJ2-3	CASRGTSGGADTQYF	TGCGCCAGCAGGGGGACTAGCGGGGGAGCAGATACGCAGTATTTT
TRBV7-2	13	-	-	TRBJ2-5	CASSLGRGETQYF	TGTGCCAGCAGCTTAGGCAGGGGAGAGACCCAGTACTTC